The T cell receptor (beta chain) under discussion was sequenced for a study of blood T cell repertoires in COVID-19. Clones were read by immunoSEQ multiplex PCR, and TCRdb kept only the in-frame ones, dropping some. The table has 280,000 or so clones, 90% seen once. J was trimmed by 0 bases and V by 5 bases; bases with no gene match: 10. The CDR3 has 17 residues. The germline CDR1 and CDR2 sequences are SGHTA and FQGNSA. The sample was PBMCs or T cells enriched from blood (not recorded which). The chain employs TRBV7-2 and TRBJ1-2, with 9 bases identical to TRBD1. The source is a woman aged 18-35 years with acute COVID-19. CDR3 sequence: CASSPTGGTGTNYGYTF. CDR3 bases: TGTGCCAGCAGCCCGACGGGGGGGACAGGGACTAACTATGGCTACACCTTC.